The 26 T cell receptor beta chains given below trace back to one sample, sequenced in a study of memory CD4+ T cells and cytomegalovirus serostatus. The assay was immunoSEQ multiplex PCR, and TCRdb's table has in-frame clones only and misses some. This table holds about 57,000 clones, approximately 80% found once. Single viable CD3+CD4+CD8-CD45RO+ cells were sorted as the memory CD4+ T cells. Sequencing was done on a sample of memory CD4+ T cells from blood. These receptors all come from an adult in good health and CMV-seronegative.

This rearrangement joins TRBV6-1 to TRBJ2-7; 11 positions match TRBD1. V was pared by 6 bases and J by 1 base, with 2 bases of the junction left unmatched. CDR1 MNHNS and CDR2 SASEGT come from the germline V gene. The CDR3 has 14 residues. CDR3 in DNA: TGTGCCAGCAGCCGGGACAGGGGGTCCTACGAGCAGTACTTC. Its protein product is CASSRDRGSYEQYF.

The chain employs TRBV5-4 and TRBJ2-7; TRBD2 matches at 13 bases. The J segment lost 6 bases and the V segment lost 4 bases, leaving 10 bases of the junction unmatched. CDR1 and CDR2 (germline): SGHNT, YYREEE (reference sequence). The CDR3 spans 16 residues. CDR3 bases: TGTGCCAGCAGCCCAAGACTAGCGGGAGGAATAAGCGAGCAGTACTTC. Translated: CASSPRLAGGISEQYF.

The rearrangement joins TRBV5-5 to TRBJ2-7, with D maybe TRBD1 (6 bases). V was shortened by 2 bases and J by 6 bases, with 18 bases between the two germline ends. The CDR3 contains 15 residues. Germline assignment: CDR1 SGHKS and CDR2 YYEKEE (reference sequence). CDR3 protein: CASSFGGSTLTEQYF. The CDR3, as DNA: TGTGCCAGCAGCTTTGGGGGCTCTACCCTCACCGAGCAGTACTTC.

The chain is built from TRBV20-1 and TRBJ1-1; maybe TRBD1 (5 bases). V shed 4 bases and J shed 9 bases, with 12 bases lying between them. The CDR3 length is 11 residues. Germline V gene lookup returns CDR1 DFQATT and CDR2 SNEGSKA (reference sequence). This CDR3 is CSATGTFQAFF. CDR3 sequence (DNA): TGCAGTGCTACAGGGACTTTCCAAGCTTTCTTT.

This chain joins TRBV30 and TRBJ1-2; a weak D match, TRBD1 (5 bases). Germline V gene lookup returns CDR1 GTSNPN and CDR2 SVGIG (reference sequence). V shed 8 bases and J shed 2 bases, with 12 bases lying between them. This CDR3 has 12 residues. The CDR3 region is CAGGTGNYGYTF. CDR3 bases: TGTGCCGGGGGGACGGGGAACTATGGCTACACCTTC.

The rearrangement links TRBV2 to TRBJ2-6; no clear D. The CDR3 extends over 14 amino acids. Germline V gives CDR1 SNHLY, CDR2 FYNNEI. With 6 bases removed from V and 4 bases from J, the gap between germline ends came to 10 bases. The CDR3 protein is CASRDLSGANVLTF. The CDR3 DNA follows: TGTGCCAGCAGGGATCTCTCCGGGGCCAACGTCCTGACTTTC.

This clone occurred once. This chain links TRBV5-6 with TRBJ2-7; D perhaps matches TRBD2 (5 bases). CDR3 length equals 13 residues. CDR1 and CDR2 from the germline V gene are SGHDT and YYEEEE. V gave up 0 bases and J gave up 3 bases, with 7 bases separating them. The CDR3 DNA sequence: TGTGCCAGCAGCTTGGCCGGGGTCTACGAGCAGTACTTC. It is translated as CASSLAGVYEQYF.

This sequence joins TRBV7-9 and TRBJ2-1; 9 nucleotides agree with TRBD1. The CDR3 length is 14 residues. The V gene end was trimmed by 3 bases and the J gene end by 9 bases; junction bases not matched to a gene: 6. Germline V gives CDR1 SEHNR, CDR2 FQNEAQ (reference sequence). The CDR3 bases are TGTGCCAGCAGCTTGGGGACAGGGAGTCCTGAGCAGTTCTTC. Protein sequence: CASSLGTGSPEQFF.

In DNA, the CDR3 is TGTGCCAGCAGTTACGGGCAGGGGGAAGTCTATGGCTACACCTTC. This encodes CASSYGQGEVYGYTF. V gene TRBV6-5 combines with J gene TRBJ1-2; 7 bases match TRBD1. Germline V gene data show CDR1 as MNHEY and CDR2 as SVGAGI. The CDR3 runs to 15 residues. V gave up 2 bases and J gave up 4 bases; unmatched junction bases: 7.

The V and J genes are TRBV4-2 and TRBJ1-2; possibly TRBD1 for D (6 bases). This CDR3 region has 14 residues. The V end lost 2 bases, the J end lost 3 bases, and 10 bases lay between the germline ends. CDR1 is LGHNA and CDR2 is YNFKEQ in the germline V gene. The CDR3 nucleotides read TGTGCCAGCAGCCAACCCTGGACAGACTATGGCTACACCTTC. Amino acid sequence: CASSQPWTDYGYTF.

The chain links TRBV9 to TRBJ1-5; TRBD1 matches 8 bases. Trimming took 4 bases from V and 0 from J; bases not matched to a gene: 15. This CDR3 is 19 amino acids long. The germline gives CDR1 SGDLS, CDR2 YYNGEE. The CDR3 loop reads CASSSGQGQLLYSNQPQHF. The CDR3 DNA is TGTGCCAGCAGCTCTGGACAGGGACAACTATTATATAGCAATCAGCCCCAGCATTTT. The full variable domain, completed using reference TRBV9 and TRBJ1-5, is DSGVTQTPKHLITATGQRVTLRCSPRSGDLSVYWYQQSLDQGLQFLIQYYNGEERAKGNILERFSAQQFPDLHSELNLSSLELGDSALYFCASSSGQGQLLYSNQPQHFGDGTRLSIL.

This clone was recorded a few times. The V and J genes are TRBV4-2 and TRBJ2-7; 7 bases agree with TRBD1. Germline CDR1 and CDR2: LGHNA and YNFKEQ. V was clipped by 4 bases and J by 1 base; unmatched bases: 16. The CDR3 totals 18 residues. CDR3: CASSLHPPGQTTSYEQYF. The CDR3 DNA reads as TGTGCCAGCAGCCTTCACCCACCGGGACAGACAACTTCCTACGAGCAGTACTTC.

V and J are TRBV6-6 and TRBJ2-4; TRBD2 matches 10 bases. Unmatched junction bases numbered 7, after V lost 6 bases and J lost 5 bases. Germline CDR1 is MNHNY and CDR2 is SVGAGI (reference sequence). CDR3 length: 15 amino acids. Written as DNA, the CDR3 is TGTGCCAGCAGAAGTCTAGGGACTAGCGAAAACATTCAGTACTTC. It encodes CASRSLGTSENIQYF.

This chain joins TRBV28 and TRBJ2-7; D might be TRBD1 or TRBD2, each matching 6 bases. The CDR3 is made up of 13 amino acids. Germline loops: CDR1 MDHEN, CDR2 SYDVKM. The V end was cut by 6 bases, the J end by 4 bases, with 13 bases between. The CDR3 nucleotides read TGTGCCAGCAGCGGGGGCGGGCGTTACGAGCAGTACTTC. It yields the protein CASSGGGRYEQYF.

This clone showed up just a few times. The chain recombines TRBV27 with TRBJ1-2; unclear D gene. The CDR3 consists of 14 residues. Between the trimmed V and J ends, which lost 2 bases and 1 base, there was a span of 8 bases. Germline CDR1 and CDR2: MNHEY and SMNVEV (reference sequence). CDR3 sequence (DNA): TGTGCCAGCAGTTTAGGGGTCAGTAACTATGGCTACACCTTC. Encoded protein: CASSLGVSNYGYTF.

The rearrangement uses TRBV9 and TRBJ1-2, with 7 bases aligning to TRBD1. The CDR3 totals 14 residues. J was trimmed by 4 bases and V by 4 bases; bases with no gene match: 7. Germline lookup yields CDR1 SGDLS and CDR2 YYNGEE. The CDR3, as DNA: TGTGCCAGCAGCCAAAACAGGGGAAGCTATGGCTACACCTTC. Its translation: CASSQNRGSYGYTF.

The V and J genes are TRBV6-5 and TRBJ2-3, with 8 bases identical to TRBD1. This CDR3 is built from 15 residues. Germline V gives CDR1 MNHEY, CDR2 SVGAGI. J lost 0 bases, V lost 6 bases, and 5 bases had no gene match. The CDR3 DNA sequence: TGTGCCAGCAGATTCAACAGGGGGAGCACAGATACGCAGTATTTT. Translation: CASRFNRGSTDTQYF.

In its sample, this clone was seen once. The chain's CDR3 is CASSRTGADTQYF. In nucleotides, the CDR3 is TGTGCCAGCAGTCGGACAGGGGCAGATACGCAGTATTTT. The chain has TRBV2 and TRBJ2-3; 9 nucleotides match TRBD1. The ends lost 5 bases at V and 4 bases at J; junction bases unmatched: 1. The CDR3 runs to 13 residues. Germline CDR1 reads SNHLY; CDR2 reads FYNNEI.

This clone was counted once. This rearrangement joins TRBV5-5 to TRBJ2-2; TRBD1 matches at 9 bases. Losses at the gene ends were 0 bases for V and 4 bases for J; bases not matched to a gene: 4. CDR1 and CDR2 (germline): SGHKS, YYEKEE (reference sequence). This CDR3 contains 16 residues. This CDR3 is CASSLEGTGTTGELFF. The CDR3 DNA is TGTGCCAGCAGCTTGGAAGGGACAGGGACCACCGGGGAGCTGTTTTTT. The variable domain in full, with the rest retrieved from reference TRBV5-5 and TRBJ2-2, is DAGVTQSPTHLIKTRGQQVTLRCSPISGHKSVSWYQQVLGQGPQFIFQYYEKEERGRGNFPDRFSARQFPNYSSELNVNALLLGDSALYLCASSLEGTGTTGELFFGEGSRLTVL.

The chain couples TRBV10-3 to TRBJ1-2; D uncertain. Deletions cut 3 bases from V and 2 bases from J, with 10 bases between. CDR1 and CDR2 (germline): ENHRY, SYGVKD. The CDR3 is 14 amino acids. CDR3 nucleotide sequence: TGTGCCATCAGTGATATCGGCGGGAACTATGGCTACACCTTC. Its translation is CAISDIGGNYGYTF.

As DNA, the CDR3 is TGTGCCAGCAGCCTCCGGGACTCCACAGATACGCAGTATTTT. Amino acid sequence: CASSLRDSTDTQYF. The chain joins TRBV11-2 to TRBJ2-3, with D tentatively TRBD2 (6 bases). CDR3 length: 14 amino acids. Trimming left V 5 bases short and J 2 bases short, with 11 bases between. CDR1 is SGHAT, CDR2 FQNNGV, per germline.

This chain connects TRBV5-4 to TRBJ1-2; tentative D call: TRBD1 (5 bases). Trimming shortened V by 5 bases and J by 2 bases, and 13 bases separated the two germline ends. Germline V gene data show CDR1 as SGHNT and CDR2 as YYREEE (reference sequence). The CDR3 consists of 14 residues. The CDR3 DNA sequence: TGTGCCAGCAGAAACCGGGACGGCAACTATGGCTACACCTTC. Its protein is CASRNRDGNYGYTF.

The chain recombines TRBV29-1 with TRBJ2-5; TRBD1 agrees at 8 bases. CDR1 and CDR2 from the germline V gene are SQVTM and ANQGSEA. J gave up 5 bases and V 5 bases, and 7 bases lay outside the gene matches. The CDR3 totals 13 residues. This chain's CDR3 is CSVTTGAGETQYF. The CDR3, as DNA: TGCAGCGTTACGACAGGGGCTGGGGAGACCCAGTACTTC.

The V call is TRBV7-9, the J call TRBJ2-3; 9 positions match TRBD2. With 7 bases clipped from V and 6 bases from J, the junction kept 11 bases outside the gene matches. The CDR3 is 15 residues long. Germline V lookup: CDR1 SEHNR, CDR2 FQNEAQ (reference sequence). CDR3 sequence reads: CASKEGLAGPDTQYF. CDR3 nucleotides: TGTGCCAGCAAGGAGGGGCTAGCGGGGCCGGATACGCAGTATTTT.

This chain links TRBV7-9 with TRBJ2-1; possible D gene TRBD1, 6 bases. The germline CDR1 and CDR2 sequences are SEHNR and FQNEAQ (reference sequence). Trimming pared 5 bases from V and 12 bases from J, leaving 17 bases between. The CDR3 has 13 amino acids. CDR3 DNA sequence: TGTGCCAGCAGCCCCACACTGGGGGCGGGGCAGTTCTTC. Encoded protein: CASSPTLGAGQFF.

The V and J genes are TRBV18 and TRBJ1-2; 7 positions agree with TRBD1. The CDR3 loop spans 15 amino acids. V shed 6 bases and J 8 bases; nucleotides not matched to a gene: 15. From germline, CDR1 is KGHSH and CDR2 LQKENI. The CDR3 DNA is TGTGCCAGCTCCCCAGGGGGGCAGGGCGCGGGCGGCTACACCTTC. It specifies CASSPGGQGAGGYTF.